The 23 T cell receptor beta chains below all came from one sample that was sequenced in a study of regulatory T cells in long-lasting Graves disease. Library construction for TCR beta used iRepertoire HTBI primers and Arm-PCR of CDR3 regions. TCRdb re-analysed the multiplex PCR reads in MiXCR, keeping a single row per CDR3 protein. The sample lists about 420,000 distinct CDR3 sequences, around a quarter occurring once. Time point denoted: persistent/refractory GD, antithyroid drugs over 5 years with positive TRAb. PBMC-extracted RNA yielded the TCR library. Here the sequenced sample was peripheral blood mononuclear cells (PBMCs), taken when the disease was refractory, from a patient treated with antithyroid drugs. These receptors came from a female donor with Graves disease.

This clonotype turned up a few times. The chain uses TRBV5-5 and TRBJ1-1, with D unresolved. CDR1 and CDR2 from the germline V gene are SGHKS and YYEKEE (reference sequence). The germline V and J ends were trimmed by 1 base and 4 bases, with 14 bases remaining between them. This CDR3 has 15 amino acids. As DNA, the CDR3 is TGTGCCAGCAGCTTGAGTATTGGGCCGACCACTGAAGCTTTCTTT. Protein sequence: CASSLSIGPTTEAFF.

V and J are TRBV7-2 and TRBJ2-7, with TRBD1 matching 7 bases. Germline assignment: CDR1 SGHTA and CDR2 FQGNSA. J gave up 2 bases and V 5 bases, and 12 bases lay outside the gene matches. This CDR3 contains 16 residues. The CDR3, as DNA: TGTGCCAGCAGCCGCCCGACAGGGCTACAGACCTACGAGCAGTACTTC. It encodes CASSRPTGLQTYEQYF.

CDR3: CASSPPRQGALVTQYF. The CDR3 nucleotides read TGTGCCAGCTCACCACCGAGGCAGGGGGCTCTCGTGACCCAGTACTTC. The rearrangement joins TRBV18 to TRBJ2-5, with 8 nucleotides matching TRBD1. V gave up 0 bases and J gave up 7 bases; unmatched junction bases: 10. The CDR3 has 16 residues. CDR1 is KGHSH, CDR2 LQKENI, per germline. Complete variable domain (other parts from reference TRBV18 and TRBJ2-5): NAGVMQNPRHLVRRRGQEARLRCSPMKGHSHVYWYRQLPEEGLKFMVYLQKENIIDESGMPKERFSAEFPKEGPSILRIQQVVRGDSAAYFCASSPPRQGALVTQYFGPGTRLLVL.

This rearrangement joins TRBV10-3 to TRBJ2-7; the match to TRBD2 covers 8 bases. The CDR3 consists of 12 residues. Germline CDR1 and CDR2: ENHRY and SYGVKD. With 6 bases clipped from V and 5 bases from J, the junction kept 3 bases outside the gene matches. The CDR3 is CAIRGTSNEQYF. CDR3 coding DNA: TGTGCCATCAGAGGGACTAGTAACGAGCAGTACTTC.

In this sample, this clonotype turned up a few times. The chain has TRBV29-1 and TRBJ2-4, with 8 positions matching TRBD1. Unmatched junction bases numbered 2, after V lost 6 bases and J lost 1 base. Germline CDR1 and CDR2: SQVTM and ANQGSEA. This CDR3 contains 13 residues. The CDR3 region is CSVRDRAKNIQYF. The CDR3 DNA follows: TGCAGCGTGCGGGACAGGGCCAAAAACATTCAGTACTTC.

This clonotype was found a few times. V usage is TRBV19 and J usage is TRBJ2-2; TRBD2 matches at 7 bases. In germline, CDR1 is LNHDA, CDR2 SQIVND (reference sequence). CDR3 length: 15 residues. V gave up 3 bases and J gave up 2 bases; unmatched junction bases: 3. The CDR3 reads CASSIRLANTGELFF. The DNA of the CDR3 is TGTGCCAGTAGTATTAGACTAGCTAACACCGGGGAGCTGTTTTTT.

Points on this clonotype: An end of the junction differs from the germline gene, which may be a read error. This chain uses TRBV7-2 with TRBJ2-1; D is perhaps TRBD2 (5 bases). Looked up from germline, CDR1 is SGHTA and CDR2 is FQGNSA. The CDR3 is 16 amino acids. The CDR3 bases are TGTGCCAGCAGCTTACAAGGCGGACTCTCATACAATGGGCAGTTCTTC. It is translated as CASSLQGGLSYNGQFF. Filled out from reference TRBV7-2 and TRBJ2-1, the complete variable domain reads GAGVSQSPSNKVTEKGKDVELRCDPISGHTALYWYRQSLGQGLEFLIYFQGNSAPDKSGLPSDRFSAERTGGSVSTLTIQRTQQEDSAVYLCASSLQGGLSYNGQFFGPGTRLTVL.

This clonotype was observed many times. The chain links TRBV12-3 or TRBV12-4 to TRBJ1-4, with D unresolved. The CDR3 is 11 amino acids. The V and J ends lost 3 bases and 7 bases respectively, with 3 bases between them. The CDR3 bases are TGTGCCAGCAGTTTGGGTGAAAAACTGTTTTTT. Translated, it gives CASSLGEKLFF.

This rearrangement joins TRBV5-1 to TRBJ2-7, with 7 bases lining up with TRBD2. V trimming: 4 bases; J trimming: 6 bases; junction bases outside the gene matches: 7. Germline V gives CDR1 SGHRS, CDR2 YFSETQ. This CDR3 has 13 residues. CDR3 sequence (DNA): TGCGCCAGCAGCGCGGGGGTGAAGGGCGAGCAGTACTTC. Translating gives CASSAGVKGEQYF.

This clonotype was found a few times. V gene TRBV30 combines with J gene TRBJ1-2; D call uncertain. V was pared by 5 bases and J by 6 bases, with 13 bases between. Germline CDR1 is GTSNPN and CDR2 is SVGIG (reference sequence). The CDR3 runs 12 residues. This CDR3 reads CAWDRSPHGYTF. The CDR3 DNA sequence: TGTGCCTGGGACCGATCGCCTCATGGCTACACCTTC.

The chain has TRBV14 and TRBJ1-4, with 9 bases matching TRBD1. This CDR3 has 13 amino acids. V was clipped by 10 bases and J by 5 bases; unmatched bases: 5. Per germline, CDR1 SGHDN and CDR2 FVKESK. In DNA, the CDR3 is TGTGCCACCCGCGGGACAGGGAATGAAAAACTGTTTTTT. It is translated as CATRGTGNEKLFF.

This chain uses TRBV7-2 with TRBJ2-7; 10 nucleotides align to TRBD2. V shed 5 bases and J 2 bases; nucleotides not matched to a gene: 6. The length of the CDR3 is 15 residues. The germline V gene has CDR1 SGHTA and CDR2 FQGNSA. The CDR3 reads CASSPSGSIPYEQYF. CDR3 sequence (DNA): TGTGCCAGCAGCCCTAGCGGGAGTATTCCCTACGAGCAGTACTTC.

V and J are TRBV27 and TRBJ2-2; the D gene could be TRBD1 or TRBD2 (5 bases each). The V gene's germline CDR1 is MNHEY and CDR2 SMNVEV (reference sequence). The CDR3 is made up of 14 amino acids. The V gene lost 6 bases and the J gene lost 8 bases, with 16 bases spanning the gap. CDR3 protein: CASSLLSREGELFF. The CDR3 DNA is TGTGCCAGCAGCCTACTTAGCAGGGAGGGGGAGCTGTTTTTT.

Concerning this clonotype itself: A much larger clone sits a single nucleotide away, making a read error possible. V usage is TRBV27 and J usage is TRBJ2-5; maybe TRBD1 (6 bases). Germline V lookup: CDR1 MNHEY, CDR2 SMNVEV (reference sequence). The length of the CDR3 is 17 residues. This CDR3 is CASPPGQRAEPQGTQYF. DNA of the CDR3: TGTGCCAGCCCGCCGGGACAAAGGGCGGAACCCCAAGGGACCCAGTACTTC.

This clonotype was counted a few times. CDR3 amino acids: CASSYPIVSYEQYF. The CDR3 nucleotides read TGTGCCAGCAGTTACCCAATCGTTTCCTACGAGCAGTACTTC. This chain joins TRBV6-2 or TRBV6-3 and TRBJ2-7; D is ambiguous. V was clipped by 2 bases and J by 1 base, with 9 bases between them. The CDR3 has 14 amino acids. The germline V gene has CDR1 MNHEY and CDR2 SVGEGT.

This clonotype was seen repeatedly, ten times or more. In DNA form, the CDR3 reads TGTGCCACCAGTGATTTGAGCGGGAGTACTAGAGCCGGGGAGCTGTTTTTT. Protein: CATSDLSGSTRAGELFF. The V gene is TRBV24-1, the J gene TRBJ2-2; 8 bases agree with TRBD2. The J segment lost 6 bases and the V segment lost 0 bases, leaving 8 bases of the junction unmatched. Per the germline V gene, CDR1 is KGHDR and CDR2 is SFDVKD. The CDR3 length is 17 residues.

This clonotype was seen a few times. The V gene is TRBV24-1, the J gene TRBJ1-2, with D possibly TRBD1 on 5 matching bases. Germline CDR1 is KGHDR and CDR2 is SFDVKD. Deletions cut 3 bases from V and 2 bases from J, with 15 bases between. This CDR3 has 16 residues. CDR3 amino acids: CATSDAGPGPNYGYTF. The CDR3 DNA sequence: TGTGCCACCAGTGATGCGGGCCCGGGACCCAACTATGGCTACACCTTC.

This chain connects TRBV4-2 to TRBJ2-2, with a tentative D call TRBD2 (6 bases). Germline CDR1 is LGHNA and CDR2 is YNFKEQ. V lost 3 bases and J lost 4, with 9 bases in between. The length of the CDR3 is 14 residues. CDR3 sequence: CASSQVTSTGELFF. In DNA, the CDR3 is TGTGCCAGCAGCCAGGTGACTAGCACCGGGGAGCTGTTTTTT.

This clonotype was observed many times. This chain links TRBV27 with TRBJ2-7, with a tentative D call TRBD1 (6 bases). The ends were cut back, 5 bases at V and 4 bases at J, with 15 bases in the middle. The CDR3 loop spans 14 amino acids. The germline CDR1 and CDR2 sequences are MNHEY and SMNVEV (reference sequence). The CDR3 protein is CASSQQGLLYEQYF. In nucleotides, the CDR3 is TGTGCCAGCAGTCAACAGGGCCTTTTATACGAGCAGTACTTC.

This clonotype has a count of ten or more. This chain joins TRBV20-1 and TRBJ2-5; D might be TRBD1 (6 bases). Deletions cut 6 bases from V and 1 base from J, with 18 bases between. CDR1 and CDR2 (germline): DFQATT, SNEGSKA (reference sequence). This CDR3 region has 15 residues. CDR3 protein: CSAIVLQGRQETQYF. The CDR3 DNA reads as TGCAGTGCCATTGTCCTACAGGGCCGCCAAGAGACCCAGTACTTC.

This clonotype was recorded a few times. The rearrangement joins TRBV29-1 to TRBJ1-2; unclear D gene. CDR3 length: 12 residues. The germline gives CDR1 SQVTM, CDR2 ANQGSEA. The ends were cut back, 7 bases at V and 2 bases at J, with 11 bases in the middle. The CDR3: CSAGPLNYGYTF. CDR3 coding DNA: TGCAGCGCCGGACCGTTGAACTATGGCTACACCTTC.

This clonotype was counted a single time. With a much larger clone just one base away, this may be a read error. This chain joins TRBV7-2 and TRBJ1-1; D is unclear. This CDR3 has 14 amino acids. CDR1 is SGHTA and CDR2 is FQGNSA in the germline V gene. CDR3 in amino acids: CASSEREGPTETFF. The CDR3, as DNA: TGTGCCAGCAGCGAAAGGGAGGGTCCCACTGAAACTTTCTTT.

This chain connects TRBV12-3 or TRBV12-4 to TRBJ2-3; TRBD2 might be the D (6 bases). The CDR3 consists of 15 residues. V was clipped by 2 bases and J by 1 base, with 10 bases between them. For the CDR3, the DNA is TGTGCCAGCAGTTTATTGGCTAGCGGCACAGATACGCAGTATTTT. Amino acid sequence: CASSLLASGTDTQYF.